The source of this T cell receptor beta chain is a study of OX40 agonist ivuxolimab in advanced cancers. Germline V CDR1 and CDR2: MNHEY, SVGAGI. Trimming pared 6 bases from V and 1 base from J, leaving 14 bases between. This CDR3 region has 15 residues. The protocol was immunoSEQ multiplex PCR, while the TCRdb copy is restricted to in-frame clones and leaves out a portion. The sample yields about 87,000 clones, more than 75% seen once. The V and J genes are TRBV6-5 and TRBJ2-3; tentatively, D is TRBD1 or TRBD2 (6 bases each). The sequenced sample was CD4+ or CD8+ T cells sorted from blood, obtained in a trial of the OX40 agonist ivuxolimab. This sequence originates from an adult with an advanced solid tumor such as melanoma, head and neck, liver or kidney cancer. CDR3 nucleotide sequence: TGTGCCAGCAGGTCGTCGGGGGCGGGCACAGATACGCAGTATTTT. The encoded protein is CASRSSGAGTDTQYF.